These T cell receptor beta chains were read from a single sample in a study of blood T cell repertoires in COVID-19. Produced via immunoSEQ multiplex PCR; TCRdb's table is partial and in-frame only. The sample shows 200,000 to 300,000 clones, 85% to 90% of them seen only once. Sequenced material: PBMCs or T cells enriched from blood (not recorded which). The source of these receptors is a middle-aged man who had been exposed to COVID-19. Both conserved end residues are part of each CDR3. D genes are given only for firm matches. Expanded clones are given a class, and other clones once, few, many or no size at all.

TRBJ1-1	once	TRBD1	TRBV29-1	TGCAGCGTACGGACAGGGAGCATGAACACTGAAGCTTTCTTT	CSVRTGSMNTEAFF
TRBJ1-6	NA	NA	TRBV28	TGTGCCAGCAGTTTATTCGGGGTGGGCACAGGGCGCCGAAATTCACCCCTCCACTTT	CASSLFGVGTGRRNSPLHF
TRBJ1-2	NA	NA	TRBV10-3	TGTGCCATCAGTGGAGGGGGGGGCGGTGGCTACACCTTC	CAISGGGGGGYTF
TRBJ2-5	NA	NA	TRBV7-3	TGTGCCAGCAGTCCGGGACTCATGTACCAAGAGACCCAGTACTTC	CASSPGLMYQETQYF
TRBJ1-5	NA	NA	TRBV2	TGTGCCAGCAATCCCGACAGAGGCAATCAGCCCCAGCATTTT	CASNPDRGNQPQHF
TRBJ1-1	NA	NA	TRBV7-9	TGTGCCATCGGGGGGACTGAAGCTTTCTTT	CAIGGTEAFF
TRBJ1-5	NA	NA	TRBV6-1	TGTGCCAGCAGTGAAGGTCCCCCTCGGGATCAGCCCCAGCATTTT	CASSEGPPRDQPQHF
TRBJ1-3	NA	NA	TRBV7-8	TGTGCCAGCAGCTTACGAGGGCTTGGAAACACCATATATTTT	CASSLRGLGNTIYF
TRBJ2-1	NA	NA	TRBV5-1	TGCGCCAGCAGATGGGAGGACATTGACAATGAGCAGTTCTTC	CASRWEDIDNEQFF
TRBJ2-1	NA	NA	TRBV6-5	TGTGCCAGCAGTCAGGGGTGGGATGAGCAGTTCTTC	CASSQGWDEQFF
TRBJ2-1	NA	TRBD1	TRBV6-5	TGTGCCAGCAGTTACGACACCGGGACAGACTACAATGAGCAGTTCTTC	CASSYDTGTDYNEQFF
TRBJ1-4	NA	NA	TRBV28	TGTGCCAGCAGTTTACCCCGGCCAGGATCAGCAACTAATGAAAAACTGTTTTTT	CASSLPRPGSATNEKLFF
TRBJ2-5	NA	NA	TRBV3-1/TRBV3-2	TGTGCCAGCAGCCAAAACAGTCCCAAAGAGACCCAGTACTTC	CASSQNSPKETQYF
TRBJ1-1	NA	NA	TRBV13	TGTGCCAGCAGCTCATGGCCGTATGCTTTCTTT	CASSSWPYAFF
TRBJ1-2	once	TRBD1	TRBV12-3/TRBV12-4	TGTGCCAGCAGCCCGACAGGGTATGGCTACACCTTC	CASSPTGYGYTF
TRBJ1-6	once	TRBD1	TRBV28	TGTGCCAGCAGTTCGACAGGGAGTTATAATTCACCCCTCCACTTT	CASSSTGSYNSPLHF
TRBJ1-2	NA	NA	TRBV18	TGTGCCAGCTCACCGGGCTTCGGCTACACCTTC	CASSPGFGYTF
TRBJ2-4	once	TRBD1	TRBV12-3/TRBV12-4	TGTGCCAGCAGTTGGGACAGGGCGGGCCAGTACTTC	CASSWDRAGQYF
TRBJ2-2	NA	TRBD1	TRBV5-1	TGCGCCAGCAGCGCCACGACAGGGCTGAACACCGGGGAGCTGTTTTTT	CASSATTGLNTGELFF
TRBJ1-1	NA	NA	TRBV13	TGTGCCAGCAGCTTAATGCCGGGTGGGACTGAAGCTTTCTTT	CASSLMPGGTEAFF
TRBJ1-5	few	TRBD1	TRBV15	TGTGCCACCAGCAGAGATGGGACAGTCAATCAGCCCCAGCATTTT	CATSRDGTVNQPQHF
TRBJ1-1	NA	NA	TRBV29-1	TGCAGCGTTCTAGGTTTCAACCCTGAAGCTTTCTTT	CSVLGFNPEAFF
TRBJ2-1	NA	TRBD2	TRBV4-1	TGCGCCAGCAGGCCGGGTAGCGGGAGAGATCTCCGGGTGAATGAGCAGTTCTTC	CASRPGSGRDLRVNEQFF
TRBJ1-4	once	TRBD1	TRBV10-3	TGTGCCATCAGCCCTAGACAGGGGATTAATGAAAAACTGTTTTTT	CAISPRQGINEKLFF
TRBJ2-1	NA	TRBD2	TRBV5-1	TGCGCCAGCAGCTTGGGGCTAGCGGAAACCTCCAATGAGCAGTTCTTC	CASSLGLAETSNEQFF
TRBJ2-3	NA	NA	TRBV5-5	TGTGCCAGCAGCTTCGTTGGCACAGATACGCAGTATTTT	CASSFVGTDTQYF
TRBJ2-2	NA	NA	TRBV10-1	TGCGCCAGCACTAAAGAAACGGGATCTCGGGAGCTGTTTTTT	CASTKETGSRELFF
TRBJ1-1	NA	NA	TRBV19	TGTGCCAGTAGTATAGGTCAGGGGATTGAAGCTTTCTTT	CASSIGQGIEAFF
TRBJ1-2	NA	TRBD1	TRBV29-1	TGCAGCGTTGAAGTTGTGGACAGGAGATACTCTAACTATGGCTACACCTTC	CSVEVVDRRYSNYGYTF
TRBJ2-3	NA	NA	TRBV15	TGTGCCACCAGCAGAGAAAAAGACGGGAGTCCGACAGATACGCAGTATTTT	CATSREKDGSPTDTQYF
TRBJ1-1	NA	NA	TRBV11-2	TGTGCCAGCAGCTTTACAGACGCGAACACTGAAGCTTTCTTT	CASSFTDANTEAFF
TRBJ2-1	NA	NA	TRBV4-1	TGCGCCAGCAGCCACCTACCTAGCGTAAGCTCCTACAATGAGCAGTTCTTC	CASSHLPSVSSYNEQFF
TRBJ2-3	NA	NA	TRBV27	TGTGCCAGCAGTTTAATATCAGGGAATCAAGATACGCAGTATTTT	CASSLISGNQDTQYF
TRBJ2-5	NA	NA	TRBV2	TGTGCCAGCAGTGACGGGGAAGAGACCCAGTACTTC	CASSDGEETQYF
TRBJ1-2	once	TRBD1	TRBV6-5	TGTGCCAGCAGCCACCAGGGGGTATATGGCTACACCTTC	CASSHQGVYGYTF
TRBJ1-1	NA	TRBD1	TRBV16	TGTGCCAGCAGCCAATTGACAGGGCTGACTGAAGCTTTCTTT	CASSQLTGLTEAFF
TRBJ1-3	NA	NA	TRBV11-3	TGTGCCAGCAGCCCCCCGGGCAGGGTTGGTGGAAACACCATATATTTT	CASSPPGRVGGNTIYF
TRBJ2-1	NA	NA	TRBV28	TGTGCCAGCAGCCTAACAGGGTTACTAGTCAATGAGCAGTTCTTC	CASSLTGLLVNEQFF
TRBJ1-1	NA	NA	TRBV24-1	TGTGCCACCAGTGACCCCATGAACACTGAAGCTTTCTTT	CATSDPMNTEAFF
TRBJ2-3	NA	NA	TRBV2	TGTGCCAGCAGTGGTGTCGGGACAGATACGCAGTATTTT	CASSGVGTDTQYF
TRBJ2-3	NA	NA	TRBV28	TGTGCCAGCAGCCTTACAGGCCGTTTTTTTCCCTCTACGCAGTATTTT	CASSLTGRFFPSTQYF
TRBJ2-1	NA	TRBD1	TRBV18	TGTGCCAGCTCGTTCGGGACAGACAATGAGCAGTTCTTC	CASSFGTDNEQFF
TRBJ1-1	NA	NA	TRBV7-2	TGTGCCAGCAGCCTCCCATCCCTAGGCCGTGAAGCTTTCTTT	CASSLPSLGREAFF
TRBJ1-6	NA	NA	TRBV4-2	TGTGCCAGCAGCCAAGACACCCGGGTATCCCTCCACTTT	CASSQDTRVSLHF
TRBJ1-2	NA	TRBD1	TRBV20-1	TGCAGTGCTAGTGGACCAGGGGGCGACTATGGCTACACCTTC	CSASGPGGDYGYTF
TRBJ1-5	NA	NA	TRBV28	TGTGCCAGCAGTTTACGAGGTTGGGGCAATCAGCCCCAGCATTTT	CASSLRGWGNQPQHF
TRBJ1-2	NA	NA	TRBV27	TGTGCCAGCAGTTTATCAGGGACAAAGGGGATCTATGGCTACACCTTC	CASSLSGTKGIYGYTF
TRBJ1-2	NA	NA	TRBV29-1	TGCAGCGTTGTGCAAGGGGATGGCTACACCTTC	CSVVQGDGYTF
TRBJ1-2	NA	NA	TRBV18	TGTGCCAGCTCACCTCTTACCGGCGGGGCAGGGTATGGCTACACCTTC	CASSPLTGGAGYGYTF
TRBJ1-1	NA	TRBD1	TRBV9	TGTGCCAGCAGCGTAGAGTCTGGGGACAGGACTAAGACTGAAGCTTTCTTT	CASSVESGDRTKTEAFF
TRBJ2-1	NA	TRBD2	TRBV5-1	TGCGCCAGCAGCTCCGGGACTAGCGGGAACAATGAGCAGTTCTTC	CASSSGTSGNNEQFF
TRBJ1-4	NA	NA	TRBV4-1	TGCGCCAGCAGCCAAGGACGCGGAGGCACTAATGAAAAACTGTTTTTT	CASSQGRGGTNEKLFF
TRBJ2-5	NA	TRBD1	TRBV5-1	TGCGCCAGCAGCTTGCCCAGGGGGCTATTGGAGACCCAGTACTTC	CASSLPRGLLETQYF